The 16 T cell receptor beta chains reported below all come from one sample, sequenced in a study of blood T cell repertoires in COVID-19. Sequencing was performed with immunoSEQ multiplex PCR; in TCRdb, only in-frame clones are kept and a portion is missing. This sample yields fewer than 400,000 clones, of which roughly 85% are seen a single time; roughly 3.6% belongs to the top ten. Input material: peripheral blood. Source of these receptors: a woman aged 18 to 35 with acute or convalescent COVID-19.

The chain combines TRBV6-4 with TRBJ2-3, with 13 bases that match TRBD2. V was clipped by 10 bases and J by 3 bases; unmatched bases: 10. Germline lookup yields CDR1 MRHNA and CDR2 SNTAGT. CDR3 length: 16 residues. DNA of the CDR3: TGTGCCATCGGGACTAGCGGGACCCAAGGTACAGATACGCAGTATTTT. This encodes CAIGTSGTQGTDTQYF.

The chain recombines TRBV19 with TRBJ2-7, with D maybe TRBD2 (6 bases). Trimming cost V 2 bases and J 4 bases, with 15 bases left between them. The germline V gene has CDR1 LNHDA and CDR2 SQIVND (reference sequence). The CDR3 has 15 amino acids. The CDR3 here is CASSIIPPGVYEQYF. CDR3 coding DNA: TGTGCCAGTAGTATAATCCCCCCGGGAGTGTACGAGCAGTACTTC.

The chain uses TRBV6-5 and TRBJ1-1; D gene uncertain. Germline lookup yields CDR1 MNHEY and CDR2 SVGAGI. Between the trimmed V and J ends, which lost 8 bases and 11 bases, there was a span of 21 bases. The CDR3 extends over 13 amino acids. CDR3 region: CASREGFTSEAFF. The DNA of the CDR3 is TGTGCCAGCCGGGAGGGATTCACCTCGGAGGCTTTCTTT.

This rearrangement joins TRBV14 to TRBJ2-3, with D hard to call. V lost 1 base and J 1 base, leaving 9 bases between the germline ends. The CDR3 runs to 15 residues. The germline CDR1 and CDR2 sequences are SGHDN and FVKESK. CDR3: CASSQAFQGTDTQYF. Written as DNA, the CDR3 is TGTGCCAGCAGCCAAGCTTTCCAGGGCACAGATACGCAGTATTTT.

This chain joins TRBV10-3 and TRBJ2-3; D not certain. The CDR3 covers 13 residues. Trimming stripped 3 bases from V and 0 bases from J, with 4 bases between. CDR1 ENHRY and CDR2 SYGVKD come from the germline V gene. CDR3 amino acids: CAISDRSTDTQYF. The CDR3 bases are TGTGCCATCAGTGACAGAAGCACAGATACGCAGTATTTT.

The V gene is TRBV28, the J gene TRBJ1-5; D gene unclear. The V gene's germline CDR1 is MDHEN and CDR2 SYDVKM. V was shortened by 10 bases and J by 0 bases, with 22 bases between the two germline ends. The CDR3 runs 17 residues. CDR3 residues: CAISEDAPDVSNQPQHF. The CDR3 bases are TGTGCCATCTCGGAGGACGCACCTGATGTTAGCAATCAGCCCCAGCATTTT. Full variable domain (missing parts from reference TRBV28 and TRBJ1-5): DVKVTQSSRYLVKRTGEKVFLECVQDMDHENMFWYRQDPGLGLRLIYFSYDVKMKEKGDIPEGYSVSREKKERFSLILESASTNQTSMYLCAISEDAPDVSNQPQHFGDGTRLSIL.

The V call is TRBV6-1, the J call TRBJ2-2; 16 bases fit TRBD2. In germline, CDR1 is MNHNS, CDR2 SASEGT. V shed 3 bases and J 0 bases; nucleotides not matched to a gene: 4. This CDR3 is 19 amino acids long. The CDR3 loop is CASSEGLAGGRSNTGELFF. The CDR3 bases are TGTGCCAGCAGTGAGGGACTAGCGGGGGGGCGGTCGAACACCGGGGAGCTGTTTTTT.

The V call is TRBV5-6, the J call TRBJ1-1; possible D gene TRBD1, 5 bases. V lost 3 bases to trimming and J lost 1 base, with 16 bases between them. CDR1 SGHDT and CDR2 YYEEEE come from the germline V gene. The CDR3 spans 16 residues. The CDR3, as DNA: TGTGCCAGCAGCTCGGTGGGGGGAGCGACGAACACTGAAGCTTTCTTT. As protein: CASSSVGGATNTEAFF.

This chain's CDR3 is CASSLGAYQETQYF. The CDR3 region has the DNA TGTGCCAGCAGCTTGGGGGCGTACCAAGAGACCCAGTACTTC. The chain combines TRBV5-6 with TRBJ2-5; the D is unclear. CDR3 length equals 14 residues. The V end was cut by 0 bases, the J end by 0 bases, with 6 bases between. The germline V gene encodes CDR1 SGHDT and CDR2 YYEEEE. The complete variable domain, with remaining parts taken from reference TRBV5-6 and TRBJ2-5, reads DAGVTQSPTHLIKTRGQQVTLRCSPKSGHDTVSWYQQALGQGPQFIFQYYEEEERQRGNFPDRFSGHQFPNYSSELNVNALLLGDSALYLCASSLGAYQETQYFGPGTRLLVL.

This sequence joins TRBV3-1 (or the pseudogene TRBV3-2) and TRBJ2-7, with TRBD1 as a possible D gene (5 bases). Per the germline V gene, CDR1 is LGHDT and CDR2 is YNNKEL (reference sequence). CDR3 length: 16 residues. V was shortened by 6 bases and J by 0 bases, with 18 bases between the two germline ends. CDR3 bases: TGTGCCAGCAGTCCCTATACGGACACCCTCTCCTACGAGCAGTACTTC. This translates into CASSPYTDTLSYEQYF.

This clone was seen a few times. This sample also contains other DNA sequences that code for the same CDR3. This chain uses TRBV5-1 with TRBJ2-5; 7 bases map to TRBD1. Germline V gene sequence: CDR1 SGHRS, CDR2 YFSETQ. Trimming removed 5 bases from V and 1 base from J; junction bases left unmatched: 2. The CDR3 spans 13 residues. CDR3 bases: TGCGCCAGCAGTGGGACAGCCCAAGAGACCCAGTACTTC. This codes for CASSGTAQETQYF.

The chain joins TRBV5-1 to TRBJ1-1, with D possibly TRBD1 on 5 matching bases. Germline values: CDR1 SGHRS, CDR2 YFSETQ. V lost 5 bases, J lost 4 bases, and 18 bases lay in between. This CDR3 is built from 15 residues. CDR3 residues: CASSFNQTGFTEAFF. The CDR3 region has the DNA TGCGCCAGCAGTTTCAACCAAACAGGTTTCACTGAAGCTTTCTTT.

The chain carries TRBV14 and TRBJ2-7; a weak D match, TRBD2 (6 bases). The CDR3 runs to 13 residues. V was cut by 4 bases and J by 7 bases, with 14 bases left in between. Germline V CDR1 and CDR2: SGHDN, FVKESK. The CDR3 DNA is TGTGCCAGCAGCCCCCAGCTGGAGGGGGAGCAGTACTTC. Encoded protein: CASSPQLEGEQYF.

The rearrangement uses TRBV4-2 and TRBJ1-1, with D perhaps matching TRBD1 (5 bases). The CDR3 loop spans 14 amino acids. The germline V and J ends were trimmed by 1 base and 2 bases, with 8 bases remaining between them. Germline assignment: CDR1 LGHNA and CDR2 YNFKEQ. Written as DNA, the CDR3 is TGTGCCAGCAGCCAAGGTGACAGTAACACTGAAGCTTTCTTT. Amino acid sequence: CASSQGDSNTEAFF.

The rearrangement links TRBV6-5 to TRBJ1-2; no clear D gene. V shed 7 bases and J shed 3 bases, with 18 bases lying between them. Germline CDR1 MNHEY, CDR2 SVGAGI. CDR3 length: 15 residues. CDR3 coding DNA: TGTGCCAGCATCCGGTCCAACAGCGGTTACTATGGCTACACCTTC. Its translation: CASIRSNSGYYGYTF.

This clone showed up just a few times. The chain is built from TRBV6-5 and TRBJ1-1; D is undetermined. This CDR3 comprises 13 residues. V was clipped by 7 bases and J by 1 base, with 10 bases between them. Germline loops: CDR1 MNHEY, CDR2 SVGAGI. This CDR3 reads CASNFQANTEAFF. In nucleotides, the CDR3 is TGTGCCAGCAATTTTCAGGCGAACACTGAAGCTTTCTTT.